This TCR beta chain stems from a study of CD8+CD57+ T cells in acquired aplastic anemia. Template material for TCR beta VDJ and CDR3 profiling consisted of genomic DNA. TCRdb itself ran the reads through MiXCR, one entry per CDR3 protein. The sample shows 350,000 to 450,000 distinct CDR3 sequences, around 68% of them seen only once. In this sample, this clonotype turned up a few times. A much larger clone lies a single base off, so this may be a read error. CDR3 length: 16 residues. Germline lookup yields CDR1 SNHLY and CDR2 FYNNEI. This receptor was obtained from a human donor in good health, serving as a control. J is TRBJ2-2 and V is TRBV2; 7 bases are shared with TRBD1. The source material was sorted CD4+, CD8+, or CD8+CD57+ T cells (not recorded which) from PBMCs. The CDR3 DNA sequence: TGTGCCAGCAGTTTAGACAGGGATCCGGGGACCGGGGAGCTGTCTTTT. This encodes CASSLDRDPGTGELSF.